This TCR beta chain was obtained from a study of shared clonotypes between healthy human individuals. Across the whole study: Contributing individuals were a couple of females and a few males aged 18 to 49. Study outcomes and limitations: Donor clonotype sharing was expected to depend on sequencing depth.

This clone was seen a single time. The antigen is unknown. The CDR3 is 15 amino acids. The V gene's germline CDR1 is SQVTM and CDR2 ANQGSEA. Trimming removed 3 bases from V and 1 base from J, with 12 bases in between. Genomic DNA of every subset was divided equally among multiple immunoSEQ plates. Using immunoSEQ multiplex PCR, the repertoire was profiled, and TCRdb retains in-frame clones only, with some absent. Among about 1 million clones, 75% were seen once, and the ten largest hold around 1.5%. This sequence was found in a man aged 18 to 29 in good health. V usage is TRBV29-1 and J usage is TRBJ2-2; TRBD2 might be the D (5 bases). Material: memory CD4+ T cells sorted from blood. Subset here: CD45RA-negative fraction. The CDR3 region is CSVDAGPKNTGELFF. The CDR3 coding sequence is TGCAGCGTTGACGCGGGCCCGAAGAACACCGGGGAGCTGTTTTTT.